This entry describes one TCR beta chain. Its specificity is not known. The data belong to a study of OX40 agonist ivuxolimab in advanced cancers. At the level of the study: In this cohort, patients received ivuxolimab, an agonistic anti-OX40 (CD134) antibody. It was permissible to have had prior anti-PD-1, anti-PD-L1 or anti-CTLA-4 therapy, and more than 30% had some. Study outcomes and limitations: Determination of antigen specificity was not performed for the expanded peripheral T cells.

Profiling relied on immunoSEQ multiplex PCR, and the TCRdb table lists in-frame clones only, not all of them. The top ten clones hold roughly 6.3% of a sample with over 60,000 clones, about four fifths of them seen once. Germline V CDR1 and CDR2: SGHNT, YYREEE (reference sequence). Deletions cut 4 bases from V and 3 bases from J, with 6 bases between. CDR3 size: 12 residues. Samples of blood were obtained at baseline, on cycle 4 day 1, and on cycle 7 day 1. Sequences were derived from CD4+ or CD8+ T cells sorted from blood, sampled in a trial of the OX40 agonist ivuxolimab. This receptor was taken from an adult with an advanced solid tumor such as melanoma, head and neck, liver or kidney cancer. This chain joins TRBV5-4 and TRBJ2-3; D is ambiguous. The CDR3 here is CASSPGTDTQYF. For the CDR3, the DNA is TGTGCCAGCAGCCCCGGAACAGATACGCAGTATTTT.